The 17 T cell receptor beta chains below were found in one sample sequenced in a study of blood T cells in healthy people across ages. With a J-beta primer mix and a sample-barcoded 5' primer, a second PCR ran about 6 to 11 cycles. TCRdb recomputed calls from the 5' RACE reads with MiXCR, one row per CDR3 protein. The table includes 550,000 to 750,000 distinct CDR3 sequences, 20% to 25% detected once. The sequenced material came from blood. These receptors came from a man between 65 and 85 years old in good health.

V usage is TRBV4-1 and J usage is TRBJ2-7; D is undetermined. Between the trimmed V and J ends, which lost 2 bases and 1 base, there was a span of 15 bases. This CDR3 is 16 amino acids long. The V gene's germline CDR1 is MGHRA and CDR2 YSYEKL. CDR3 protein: CASSQIWSDPSYEQYF. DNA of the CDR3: TGCGCCAGCAGCCAAATCTGGTCGGACCCGTCCTACGAGCAGTACTTC.

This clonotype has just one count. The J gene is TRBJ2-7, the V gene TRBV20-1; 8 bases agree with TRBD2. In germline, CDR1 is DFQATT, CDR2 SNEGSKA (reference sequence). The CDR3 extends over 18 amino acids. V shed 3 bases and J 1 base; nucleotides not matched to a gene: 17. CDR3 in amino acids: CSASPLRPGSGGSYEQYF. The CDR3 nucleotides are TGCAGTGCTAGTCCCCTAAGGCCAGGCAGCGGGGGATCCTACGAGCAGTACTTC.

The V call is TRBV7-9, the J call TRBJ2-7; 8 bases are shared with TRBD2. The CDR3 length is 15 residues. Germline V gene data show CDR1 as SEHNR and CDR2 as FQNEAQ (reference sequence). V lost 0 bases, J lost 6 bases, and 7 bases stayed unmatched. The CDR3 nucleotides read TGTGCCAGCAGCTTAGCCACCGGACTAGCTGGCGAGCAGTACTTC. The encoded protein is CASSLATGLAGEQYF.

CDR3 DNA: TGTGCCAGCAAAAACCAGGGGGCGGCTAATGAAAAACTGTTTTTT. As protein: CASKNQGAANEKLFF. The rearrangement links TRBV12-3 or TRBV12-4 to TRBJ1-4, with 8 bases lining up with TRBD1. V trimming: 7 bases; J trimming: 3 bases; junction bases outside the gene matches: 7. The CDR3 is made up of 15 amino acids.

The CDR3 region is CASSHGTRSVEQFF. The CDR3 bases are TGCGCCAGCAGCCACGGGACTAGATCTGTTGAGCAGTTCTTC. This chain connects TRBV5-1 to TRBJ2-1; 8 bases are a match to TRBD2. Trimming removed 4 bases from V and 9 bases from J; junction bases left unmatched: 9. The germline CDR1 and CDR2 sequences are SGHRS and YFSETQ. This CDR3 has 14 amino acids.

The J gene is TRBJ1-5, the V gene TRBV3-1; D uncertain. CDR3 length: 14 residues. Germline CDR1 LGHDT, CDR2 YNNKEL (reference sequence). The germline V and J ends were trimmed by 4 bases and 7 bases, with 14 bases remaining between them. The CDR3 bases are TGTGCCAGCAGCCTCCGGGATCAAAGCCAGCCCCAGCATTTT. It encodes CASSLRDQSQPQHF.

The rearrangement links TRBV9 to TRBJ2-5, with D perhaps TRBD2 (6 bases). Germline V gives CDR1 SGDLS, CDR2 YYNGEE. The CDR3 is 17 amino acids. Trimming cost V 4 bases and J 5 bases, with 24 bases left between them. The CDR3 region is CASSITSIAAGGETQYF. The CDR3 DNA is TGTGCCAGCAGCATCACATCCATAGCGGCCGGAGGGGAGACCCAGTACTTC.

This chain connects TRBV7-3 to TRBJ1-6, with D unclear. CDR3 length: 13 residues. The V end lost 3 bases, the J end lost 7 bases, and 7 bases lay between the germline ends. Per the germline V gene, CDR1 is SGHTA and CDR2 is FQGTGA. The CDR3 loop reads CASSFNTNSPLHF. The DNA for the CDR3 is TGTGCCAGCAGCTTCAACACCAATTCACCCCTCCACTTT.

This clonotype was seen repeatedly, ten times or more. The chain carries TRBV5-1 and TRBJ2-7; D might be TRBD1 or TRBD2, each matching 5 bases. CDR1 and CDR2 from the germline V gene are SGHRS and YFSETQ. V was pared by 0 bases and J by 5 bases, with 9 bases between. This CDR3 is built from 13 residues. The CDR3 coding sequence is TGCGCCAGCAGCTTGGTAGGGGACGACGAGCAGTACTTC. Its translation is CASSLVGDDEQYF.

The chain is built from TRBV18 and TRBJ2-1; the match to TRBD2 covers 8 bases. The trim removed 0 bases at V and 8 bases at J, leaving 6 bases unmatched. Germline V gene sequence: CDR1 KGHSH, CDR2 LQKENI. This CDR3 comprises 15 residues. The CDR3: CASSPPRGRLYEQFF. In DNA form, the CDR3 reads TGTGCCAGCTCACCACCACGCGGGAGGTTGTATGAGCAGTTCTTC. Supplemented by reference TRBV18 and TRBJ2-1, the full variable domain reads NAGVMQNPRHLVRRRGQEARLRCSPMKGHSHVYWYRQLPEEGLKFMVYLQKENIIDESGMPKERFSAEFPKEGPSILRIQQVVRGDSAAYFCASSPPRGRLYEQFFGPGTRLTVL.

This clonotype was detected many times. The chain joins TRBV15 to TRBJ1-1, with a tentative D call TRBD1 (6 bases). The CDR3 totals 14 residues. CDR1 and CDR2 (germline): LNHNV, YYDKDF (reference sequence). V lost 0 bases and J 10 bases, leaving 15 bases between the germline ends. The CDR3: CATSRDLQGSGAFF. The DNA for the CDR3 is TGTGCCACCAGCAGAGATCTCCAGGGGTCAGGAGCTTTCTTT.

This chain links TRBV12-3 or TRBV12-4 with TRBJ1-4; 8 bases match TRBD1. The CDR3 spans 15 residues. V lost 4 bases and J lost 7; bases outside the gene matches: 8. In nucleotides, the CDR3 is TGTGCCAGCAGTTACTCGGACAGGGTCCGTGAAAAACTGTTTTTT. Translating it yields CASSYSDRVREKLFF.

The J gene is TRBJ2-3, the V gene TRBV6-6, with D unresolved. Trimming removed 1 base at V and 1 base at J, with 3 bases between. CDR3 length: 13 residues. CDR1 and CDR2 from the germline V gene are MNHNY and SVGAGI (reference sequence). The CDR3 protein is CASSYYRTDTQYF. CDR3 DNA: TGTGCCAGCAGTTACTATCGCACAGATACGCAGTATTTT.

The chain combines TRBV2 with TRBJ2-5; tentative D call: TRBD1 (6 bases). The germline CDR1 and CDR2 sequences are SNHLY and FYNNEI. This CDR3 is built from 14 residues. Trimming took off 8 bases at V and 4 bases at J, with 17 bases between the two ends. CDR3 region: CASGTGLPPETQYF. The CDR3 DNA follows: TGTGCCAGCGGTACAGGGTTACCCCCAGAGACCCAGTACTTC.

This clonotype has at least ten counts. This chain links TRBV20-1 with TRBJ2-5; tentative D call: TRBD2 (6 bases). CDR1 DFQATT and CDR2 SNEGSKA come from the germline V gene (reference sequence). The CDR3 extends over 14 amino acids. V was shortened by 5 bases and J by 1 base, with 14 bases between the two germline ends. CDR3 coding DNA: TGCAGTGCTCCAGGACTATATATCCAAGAGACCCAGTACTTC. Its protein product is CSAPGLYIQETQYF.

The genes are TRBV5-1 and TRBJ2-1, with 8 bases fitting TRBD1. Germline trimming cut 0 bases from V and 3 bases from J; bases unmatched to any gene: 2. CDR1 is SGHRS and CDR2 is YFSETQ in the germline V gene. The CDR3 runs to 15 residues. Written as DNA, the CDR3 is TGCGCCAGCAGCTTGGAAGGACAGGGCTACAATGAGCAGTTCTTC. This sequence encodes CASSLEGQGYNEQFF.

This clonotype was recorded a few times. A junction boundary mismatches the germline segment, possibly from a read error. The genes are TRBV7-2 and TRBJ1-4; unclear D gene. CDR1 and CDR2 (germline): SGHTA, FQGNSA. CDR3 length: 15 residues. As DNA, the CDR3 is TGTGCCAGCAGCTGGGTGTTTGGGCCTAATGAAAAACTGCTTTTT. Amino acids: CASSWVFGPNEKLLF. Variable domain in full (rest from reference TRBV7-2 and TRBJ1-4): GAGVSQSPSNKVTEKGKDVELRCDPISGHTALYWYRQSLGQGLEFLIYFQGNSAPDKSGLPSDRFSAERTGGSVSTLTIQRTQQEDSAVYLCASSWVFGPNEKLLFGSGTQLSVL.